This is a list of T cell receptor beta chains from one sample in a study of T cell responses to AZD1222 COVID-19 vaccine. Sequencing used immunoSEQ multiplex PCR; TCRdb keeps in-frame clones, though not all of them. The top ten clones hold approximately 2.9% of a sample with roughly 180,000 clones, about nine tenths of them seen once. This specimen consisted of peripheral blood, obtained on day 0 of AZD1222 vaccination. These receptors were obtained from an adult in good health. Each CDR3 is given with its conserved first and last residue.

v_gene	CDR3aa
TRBV9	CASSVQTSPYGYTF
TRBV20-1	CSASGLALETQYF
TRBV6-5	CASTLDRPYNSPLHF
TRBV21-1	CASSTPLGSPLHF
TRBV6-5	CASSRGQGPYEQYF
TRBV3-1/TRBV3-2	CASSQELSPETQYF
TRBV4-3	CASSQGQITEAFF
TRBV3-1/TRBV3-2	CASSQHPREGYTF
TRBV28	CASSSSQGVAGELFF
TRBV11-2	CASSKQGYGYTF
TRBV19	CASSSPGRNYGYTF
TRBV9	CASSVGGTGRYEQYF
TRBV2	CASMRGRGQDTDTQYF
TRBV11-2	CASSLRVEEQYF
TRBV2	CASSKSQEVGKQPQHF
TRBV13	CASSLSTPGRSYEQYF
TRBV13	CASSLGGGTGNEQYF
TRBV9	CASSVVGGGYTF
TRBV9	CASSVATGGSWGYTF
TRBV7-9	CASSLALGWGTTEAFF
TRBV5-8	CASSQTLKGNQPQHF
TRBV27	CASSPQGQNTEAFF
TRBV27	CASSQALDRGEQYF
TRBV7-2	CASSLRAGGWNQPQHF
TRBV6-5	CASSYRERGVYEQYF
TRBV6-5	CASGPGMGSGNTIYF
TRBV5-1	CASSFSLAGGNGELFF
TRBV29-1	CSVAPGQGSGTEAFF
TRBV18	CASSPVSGLTGELFF
TRBV7-8	CASSPGTGTGEQYF
TRBV18	CASSQGWGAVGYGYTF
TRBV7-3	CASSLAGGVRTGELFF
TRBV13	CASSQVRGGYETQYF
TRBV29-1	CSVGDNAYEQYF
TRBV6-2/TRBV6-3	CASSYMTAPEAFF
TRBV27	CASSRGLAGSTDTQYF
TRBV25-1	CASSEWTRDRGAYEQYF
TRBV7-2	CASSLEMVYTF
TRBV27	CASSPRDWISSYEQYF
TRBV6-4	CASSREHNIPTEAFF
TRBV19	CASTADPGANVLTF
TRBV5-1	CASSLVGQGNSPLHF
TRBV4-2	CASSRAVEETQYF
TRBV25-1	CASSESGSKNIQYF
TRBV5-8	CASSLLLQETQYF
TRBV11-3	CASSFGRGNTGELFF
TRBV5-4	CASSLREGGASTDTQYF
TRBV9	CASSVLPSADSPLHF
TRBV14	CASSQDRGTAVEQFF
TRBV4-3	CASSQEMGRRAGPSYEQYF
TRBV5-4	CASSLPGLANTGELFF
TRBV4-3	CASSGDRTSGAYSSYNEQFF
TRBV18	CASSLSTSGGELFF
TRBV7-9	CASSPGTGEGTQYF
TRBV5-6	CASSLKRGGYEQYF
TRBV7-3	CASSASQTGELFF
TRBV6-5	CASSRRTSGTDTQYF
TRBV5-1	CASSTQLAGINTGELFF
TRBV4-3	CASSQERSGSAGGTYEQYF